These 2 T cell receptor beta chains came from one sample sequenced in a study of blood T cell repertoires in COVID-19. Generated by immunoSEQ multiplex PCR, the TCRdb table keeps only in-frame clones and is missing some. The sample shows approximately 160,000 clones, approximately 80% of them seen only once. Material: peripheral blood. These receptors came from a man between 60 and 75 years old with acute or convalescent COVID-19.

Written as DNA, the CDR3 is TGTGCCACCAGCTACGGACTAGCGGGGGACCAAGAGACCCAGTACTTC. Translated: CATSYGLAGDQETQYF. This chain links TRBV15 with TRBJ2-5; TRBD2 aligns across 13 bases. Trimming removed 5 bases from V and 0 bases from J; junction bases left unmatched: 3. The germline gives CDR1 LNHNV, CDR2 YYDKDF (reference sequence). The CDR3 loop spans 16 amino acids.

The CDR3 reads CASSPMGTGGHEQYF. The CDR3, as DNA: TGTGCCAGCAGCCCCATGGGGACAGGGGGCCACGAGCAGTACTTC. The chain carries TRBV7-2 and TRBJ2-7, with 12 bases aligning to TRBD1. V gave up 5 bases and J gave up 5 bases; unmatched junction bases: 7. The length of the CDR3 is 15 residues. The germline V gene encodes CDR1 SGHTA and CDR2 FQGNSA.